This TCR beta chain was recovered during a study of blood T cell repertoires in COVID-19 (dated by TCRdb to about 2020). As for the study more broadly: Collaborator samples came from the United States, Italy and Spain and covered acute and convalescent phases of COVID-19. Nearly every sample came with metadata listing a de-identified subject ID, COVID-19 status, age in years and sex. Where available, HLA class I and class II types were obtained from metadata supplied by the sample provider rather than from assay-based typing. The samples were drawn from two sources: the first 160 participants of the ongoing ImmuneRACE study, and over 1,000 subjects contributed by 6 global collaborators. The repertoires were released in a freely available public database intended as a resource for research on the immune response to SARS-CoV-2. Subjects who had been exposed to COVID-19, were actively infected with it, or had recovered from it provided the deeply sampled blood TCRbeta repertoires that made up the dataset. The prospective study material was composed of cDNA or gDNA derived from T cells, B-cell-depleted T cells, or PBMCs. General findings and caveats noted by the study authors: Clinical and demographic metadata were provided uncurated, with the amount varying by source and participant.

The immunoSEQ Assay, a bias-controlled multiplex PCR, was used to amplify TCRbeta CDR3 regions from genomic DNA. In the original analysis: Within the assay, amplification of reference gene primers was used to estimate how many nucleated cells each sample contained. To quantify the absolute abundance of each unique TCRbeta CDR3 rearrangement, sequence reads were collapsed and filtered. For each sample, productive Simpson clonality was calculated by taking the square root of Simpson's diversity index across productive rearrangements. Imported from immuneACCESS, the table was reduced by TCRdb to in-frame sequences with V and J called. These copies leave out some clones; in studies compared against another copy, an unresolved V gene accounts for under half, and the cause of the remainder is not known. V and J calls and clone size are given by that table; D and trimming were obtained from the DNA. The sample profile shows 130,000 to 150,000 clones; 75% to 85% of them were found once. The leading ten clones occupy 6.5% to 8.5% of the sample.

Whole blood was collected in K2EDTA tubes by collaborating institutions according to the institutions' own protocols. Collaborator samples were shipped for TCRbeta analysis as frozen whole blood, isolated PBMCs, or DNA extracted from either sample type. V and J are truncated by 2 bases and 9 bases respectively, leaving an intervening sequence of 8 bases. Sequences PRHDT (CDR1) and FYEKMQ (CDR2) are obtained from the germline V gene (reference sequence). From cysteine to phenylalanine, the CDR3 is 13 amino acids long. Only the CDR3 DNA stays, 39 bases, in frame from base 1. Concerning this clone: Its cognate antigen has yet to be identified. Qualities for individual bases were not recorded, and no much larger clone is one base off.

The sequencing input was peripheral blood. The V gene is TRBV13 and the J gene is TRBJ1-6; the D gene is perhaps TRBD1, from 5 matching bases. This clonotype was sampled from a human donor with acute or convalescent COVID-19. The donor label of this sample is uncertain. The nucleotide sequence reads as follows: TGTGCCAGCAGCTTATGGGGGGTTTCACCCCTCCACTTT. Translated, it reads CASSLWGVSPLHF.